This note documents a single T cell receptor beta chain sequence. The antigen is not known. In the naive CD8 group, cells lacked CD45RO and were positively selected for CCR7, so terminally differentiated effector memory CD45RA+ cells were left out. The record originates from a study of shared clonotypes between healthy human individuals. Whole-study context: Researchers drew samples from a couple of women and a few men aged 18 to 49.

The ends were cut back, 7 bases at V and 9 bases at J, with 22 bases in the middle. The CDR3 contains 14 residues. Germline V lookup: CDR1 SQVTM, CDR2 ANQGSEA. Notes on the study in general: At large depth, rarefaction still showed sorted-subset sequencing to be incomplete. Clonotypes not shared had lower generation probabilities than those common to all four donors.

TCRdb keeps only in-frame clones here, not all; method: immunoSEQ multiplex PCR. The data show about 2.2 million clones, around 95% seen once. This TCR came from a man in his late teens or twenties in good health. Some clones in this sample may be carry-over from other donors' samples. The sequenced sample was naive CD8+ T cells from PBMCs. This chain links TRBV29-1 with TRBJ2-1, with D perhaps TRBD1 (6 bases). The CDR3 DNA follows: TGCAGCGGGAACACAGGGACCGGGCGGAGTGAGCAGTTCTTC. The encoded protein is CSGNTGTGRSEQFF.